This is a list of T cell receptor beta chains from one sample in a study of T cell changes during pregnancy in multiple sclerosis. Assay: immunoSEQ multiplex PCR; the TCRdb copy retains only in-frame clones and omits some. The table includes 65,000 to 85,000 clones, roughly 93% detected once. The source material was peripheral blood, sampled in the third trimester of pregnancy. The receptor source for this set is a female donor with multiple sclerosis, enrolled in a pregnancy study. The CDR3 runs from the conserved cysteine through the conserved F or W. The order of the fields is clone size, D gene, V gene, J gene, CDR3 DNA, CDR3 protein. A D gene is named only where the DNA matches it firmly. Expanded clones get a size class; other rows say once, few or many, or leave the size out.

>.|.|TRBV30|TRBJ2-5
TGTGCCTGGAACGTTAACGGGGGAGGAGAGACCCAGTACTTC
CAWNVNGGGETQYF
>.|.|TRBV5-5|TRBJ2-3
TGTGCCAGCAGCTTGTCGCAGCGAGGGGATACGCAGTATTTT
CASSLSQRGDTQYF
>.|.|TRBV7-2|TRBJ2-7
TGTGCCAGCAGCTTGGCCAGTCGGCGGGAGCAGTACTTC
CASSLASRREQYF
>.|.|TRBV6-5|TRBJ1-4
TGTGCCAGCAGTCGGACAGTAACTAATGAAAAACTGTTTTTT
CASSRTVTNEKLFF
>once|.|TRBV4-1|TRBJ1-5
TGCGCCAGCAGCCAACCCGACAGATACTATCAGCCCCAGCATTTT
CASSQPDRYYQPQHF
>.|TRBD1|TRBV27|TRBJ1-2
TGTGCCAGCAGTTCGCAAATACAGGGGGCTGTCTATGGCTACACCTTC
CASSSQIQGAVYGYTF
>once|TRBD1|TRBV10-3|TRBJ1-2
TGTGCCATCAGTACACCGGGACAGGGGGCCAGACACTATGGCTACACCTTC
CAISTPGQGARHYGYTF
>.|.|TRBV25-1|TRBJ2-1
TGTGCCAGCAGTGAACCCCGAGGGGGGGCCTACAATGAGCAGTTCTTC
CASSEPRGGAYNEQFF
>.|.|TRBV12-5|TRBJ1-2
TGTGCTAGTGGTTTGGTACTGGGGAGGGGGTCTAACTATGGCTACACCTTC
CASGLVLGRGSNYGYTF
>.|.|TRBV5-4|TRBJ1-4
.
CASSFGPGQDNEKLFF
>.|.|TRBV15|TRBJ2-7
TGTGCCACCAGCAGGGCATACGGGGAGCAGTACTTC
CATSRAYGEQYF
>.|TRBD2|TRBV9|TRBJ2-3
TGTGCCAGCAGCGGAGGACTAGTAAGCACAGATACGCAGTATTTT
CASSGGLVSTDTQYF
>.|TRBD2|TRBV5-4|TRBJ2-1
TGTGCCAGCAGCTCCAGCGGGGAAAATGAGCAGTTCTTC
CASSSSGENEQFF
>.|TRBD1|TRBV28|TRBJ1-4
TGTGCCAGCAGTGCCGGGACAGGGGTAACTAATGAAAAACTGTTTTTT
CASSAGTGVTNEKLFF
>.|TRBD1|TRBV9|TRBJ1-1
TGTGCCAGCAGCCCCCAGGGGGGTACTGAAGCTTTCTTT
CASSPQGGTEAFF
>.|TRBD1|TRBV7-9|TRBJ1-2
TGTGCCAGCAGCTATACAGGGGGTAACTATGGCTACACCTTC
CASSYTGGNYGYTF
>.|TRBD2|TRBV7-3|TRBJ2-2
TGTGCCAGCAGCTTAACGGCCAGCGGGGGAACCACCGGGGAGCTGTTTTTT
CASSLTASGGTTGELFF
>.|TRBD2|TRBV14|TRBJ2-1
TGTGCCAGCAGCCCACGGGGGGAACTCTACAATGAGCAGTTCTTC
CASSPRGELYNEQFF
>.|TRBD2|TRBV11-2|TRBJ2-3
TGTGCCAGCAGCCCCCCTAGCGGGGGCACAGATACGCAGTATTTT
CASSPPSGGTDTQYF
>.|.|TRBV6-5|TRBJ1-2
TGTGCCAGCAGTTCCATCCAGGATATAACTCGGAGGGGCTACACCTTC
CASSSIQDITRRGYTF
>.|.|TRBV4-3|TRBJ2-3
TGCGCCAGCAGCCGCTACTCCCGCCCCAGGGGATTCACAGATACGCAGTATTTT
CASSRYSRPRGFTDTQYF
>.|TRBD2|TRBV27|TRBJ2-7
TGTGCCAGCTCGGTAGCGGGCTCCTACGAGCAGTACTTC
CASSVAGSYEQYF
>.|.|TRBV11-3|TRBJ1-1
TGTGCCAGCAGCTCTGGGGGGATCACTGAAGCTTTCTTT
CASSSGGITEAFF
>.|TRBD1|TRBV18|TRBJ1-5
TGTGCCAGCTCACTCTCGACAGGGCCTCAGCCCCAGCATTTT
CASSLSTGPQPQHF
>.|.|TRBV28|TRBJ1-1
TGTGCCAGCAGCCTAGTACGAGTCAGGGCCCCTGAAGCTTTCTTT
CASSLVRVRAPEAFF
>.|TRBD2|TRBV7-3|TRBJ2-7
TGTGCCAGCAGCTCCGGGACTAGCTACGAGCAGTACTTC
CASSSGTSYEQYF
>.|.|TRBV7-2|TRBJ2-1
TGTGCCAGCAGCCCCTCCGTCCGAGTCCTCATCTACAATGAGCAGTTCTTC
CASSPSVRVLIYNEQFF
>.|.|TRBV18|TRBJ2-1
TGTGCCAGCTCACCGGTACTGGCGGAGCTTTACAATGAGCAGTTCTTC
CASSPVLAELYNEQFF
>once|TRBD2|TRBV19|TRBJ2-3
TGTGCCAGTAGTATAAGCGTGGGGGGGAGCACAGATACGCAGTATTTT
CASSISVGGSTDTQYF
>.|.|TRBV7-2|TRBJ2-7
TGTGCCAGCAGCTCCCCGGTGAAAGTCGAGCAGTACTTC
CASSSPVKVEQYF
>once|.|TRBV6-5|TRBJ2-5
TGTGCCAGCAGACCTCCCCAGGGCAGTCAGACCCAGTACTTC
CASRPPQGSQTQYF
>once|TRBD1|TRBV28|TRBJ2-2
TGTGCCAGCAGTTTTTTTTGGACAGGATGGCCCGGGGAGCTGTTTTTT
CASSFFWTGWPGELFF
>.|TRBD2|TRBV28|TRBJ2-2
TGTGCCAGCGGGGGCCTAGCGGGGGGCGGAACCGGGGAGCTGTTTTTT
CASGGLAGGGTGELFF
>.|.|TRBV11-2|TRBJ2-3
TGTGCCAGCAGCCTCTCGGTCAGGGATACGCAGTATTTT
CASSLSVRDTQYF
>.|TRBD1|TRBV7-2|TRBJ2-1
TGTGCCAGCAGCTCAGCGACAGGGTGGTTACTTGATAATGAGCAGTTCTTC
CASSSATGWLLDNEQFF
>once|TRBD1|TRBV30|TRBJ1-4
TGTGCCTGGAGTGCATCAGGACAGGGAGGAACTAATGAAAAACTGTTTTTT
CAWSASGQGGTNEKLFF
>.|TRBD2|TRBV7-9|TRBJ2-3
TGTGCCAGCAGCTTAGGGGCGGGGGGGCCTTATTTGGGGCAGTATTTT
CASSLGAGGPYLGQYF
>once|.|TRBV5-1|TRBJ2-5
TGCGCCAGCAGCCCTCAGTCGGGGGGCGGGTACGGGACCCAGTACTTC
CASSPQSGGGYGTQYF
>.|.|TRBV6-5|TRBJ1-1
TGTGCCAGCAGTTACTCGAGCGCGGTGAACACTGAAGCTTTCTTT
CASSYSSAVNTEAFF
>many|TRBD1|TRBV6-6|TRBJ1-4
TGTGCCAGCAGTCCCACAGGGGTCAGCGGGGAAAAACTGTTTTTT
CASSPTGVSGEKLFF
>.|.|TRBV28|TRBJ1-1
TGTGCCAGTCAGGCGGGGCCGAACACTGAAGCTTTCTTT
CASQAGPNTEAFF
>.|.|TRBV5-1|TRBJ2-3
TGCGCCAGCAGCTTCGATCCGGTGACAGATACGCAGTATTTT
CASSFDPVTDTQYF
>.|TRBD1|TRBV5-5|TRBJ1-2
TGTGCCAGCAGCTTACCCGACAGGGGCCGAGATGGCTACACCTTC
CASSLPDRGRDGYTF
>.|.|TRBV4-3|TRBJ1-6
TGCGCCAGCAGCCTGCAAGTGGAGTATTCACCCCTCCACTTT
CASSLQVEYSPLHF
>.|.|TRBV19|TRBJ2-7
TGTGCCAGTAGTATTTCGACAGGCCCCGAGCAGTACTTC
CASSISTGPEQYF
>.|.|TRBV9|TRBJ1-3
TGTGCCAGCAGCGTAGCGCCTAGCGGACGACACTCTGGAAACACCATATATTTT
CASSVAPSGRHSGNTIYF
>.|TRBD1|TRBV6-6|TRBJ2-7
TGTGCCAGCAGTCCGGGACAGAGCTACGAGCAGTACTTC
CASSPGQSYEQYF
>.|.|TRBV5-1|TRBJ1-5
TGCGCCAGCAGCTTGGGGGGGACTTCCAATCAGCCCCAGCATTTT
CASSLGGTSNQPQHF
>.|TRBD2|TRBV27|TRBJ2-1
TGTGCCAGCAATGCGGTAGCGGGGGGGCTGGAGCAGTTCTTC
CASNAVAGGLEQFF
>.|.|TRBV15|TRBJ1-1
TGTGCCACCAGCAGAGAGCCAGGCCAGAACACTGAAGCTTTCTTT
CATSREPGQNTEAFF
>.|TRBD2|TRBV5-4|TRBJ2-5
TGTGCCAGCAGCTTGGGCATAGCGGGGGGGGAGACCCAGTACTTC
CASSLGIAGGETQYF
>once|.|TRBV30|TRBJ1-1
TGTGCCTGGAGTGTACTAAGGGACTCTGAAGCTTTCTTT
CAWSVLRDSEAFF
>once|TRBD1|TRBV5-1|TRBJ2-7
TGCGCCAGCAGCTGGGGGCGCCCCGGGACAGGGAATAACGAGCAGTACTTC
CASSWGRPGTGNNEQYF
>.|.|TRBV4-1|TRBJ1-4
TGCGCCAGCAGCCAAGACGGCCAGGGGTTAAGGGGTGAAAAACTGTTTTTT
CASSQDGQGLRGEKLFF